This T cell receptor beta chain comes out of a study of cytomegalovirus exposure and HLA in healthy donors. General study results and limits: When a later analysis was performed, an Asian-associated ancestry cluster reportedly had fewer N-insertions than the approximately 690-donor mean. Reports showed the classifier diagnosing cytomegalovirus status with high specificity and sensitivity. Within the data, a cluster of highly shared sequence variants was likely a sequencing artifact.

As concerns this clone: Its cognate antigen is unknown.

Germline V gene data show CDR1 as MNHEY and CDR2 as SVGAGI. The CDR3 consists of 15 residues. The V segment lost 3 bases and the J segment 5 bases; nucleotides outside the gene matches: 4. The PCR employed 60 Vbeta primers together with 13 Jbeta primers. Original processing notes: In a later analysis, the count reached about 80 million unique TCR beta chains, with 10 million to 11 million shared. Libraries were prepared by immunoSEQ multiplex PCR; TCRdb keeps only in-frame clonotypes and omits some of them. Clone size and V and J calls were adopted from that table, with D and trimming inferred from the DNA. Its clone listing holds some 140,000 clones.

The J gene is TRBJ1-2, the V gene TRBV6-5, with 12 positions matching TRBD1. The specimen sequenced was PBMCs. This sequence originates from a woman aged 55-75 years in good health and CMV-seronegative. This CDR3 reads CASSYGTGGRYGYTF. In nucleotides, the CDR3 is TGTGCCAGCAGTTATGGGACAGGGGGCCGGTATGGCTACACCTTC.